The 8 T cell receptor beta chains below all came from one sample that was sequenced in a study of blood T cell repertoires in COVID-19. Sequencing used immunoSEQ multiplex PCR; TCRdb keeps in-frame clones, though not all of them. The table has 300,000 to 400,000 clones, 85% to 95% seen once. Sequencing was carried out using PBMCs or T cells enriched from blood (not recorded which). All receptors come from a woman in her 30s who had been exposed to COVID-19.

The V call is TRBV18, the J call TRBJ2-2; D gene uncertain. This CDR3 spans 13 amino acids. Trimming took 0 bases from V and 6 from J, leaving 5 bases between them. The germline V gene encodes CDR1 KGHSH and CDR2 LQKENI. CDR3 nucleotides: TGTGCCAGCTCACCACCAGTAGCCGGGGAGCTGTTTTTT. Protein sequence: CASSPPVAGELFF.

The chain uses TRBV5-4 and TRBJ2-5; 10 nucleotides align to TRBD1. The CDR3 is 15 amino acids. In germline, CDR1 is SGHNT, CDR2 YYREEE (reference sequence). V gave up 0 bases and J gave up 3 bases; unmatched junction bases: 2. CDR3 sequence reads: CASSLEGTGEETQYF. The CDR3 bases are TGTGCCAGCAGCTTGGAGGGGACAGGGGAAGAGACCCAGTACTTC.

This sequence joins TRBV5-6 and TRBJ1-3; D unresolved. V dropped 4 bases and J dropped 0 bases, with 14 bases sitting between them. Germline CDR1 and CDR2: SGHDT and YYEEEE. This CDR3 region has 16 residues. CDR3 nucleotides: TGTGCCAGCAGCAGTGATCCGCTTAGCTCTGGAAACACCATATATTTT. Translated: CASSSDPLSSGNTIYF.

The V call is TRBV6-5, the J call TRBJ1-3; no definite D call. Trimming removed 2 bases at V and 2 bases at J, with 13 bases between. CDR1 and CDR2 (germline): MNHEY, SVGAGI. The CDR3 consists of 16 residues. Here the CDR3 reads CASSYHSTTPGNTIYF. DNA of the CDR3: TGTGCCAGCAGTTACCACAGCACAACCCCTGGAAACACCATATATTTT.

In its sample, this clone was seen a few times. The V and J genes are TRBV18 and TRBJ2-7; D possibly corresponds to TRBD2 (6 bases). Germline V lookup: CDR1 KGHSH, CDR2 LQKENI. CDR3 length: 12 residues. The V gene lost 3 bases and the J gene lost 3 bases, with 6 bases spanning the gap. Written as DNA, the CDR3 is TGTGCCAGCTCACCGCGGGGCTACGAGCAGTACTTC. Translation: CASSPRGYEQYF.

A single count supports this clone. The chain couples TRBV4-1 to TRBJ1-2; D is undetermined. CDR1 and CDR2 from the germline V gene are MGHRA and YSYEKL. Trimming took off 1 base at V and 5 bases at J, with 14 bases between the two ends. This CDR3 comprises 15 residues. CDR3 sequence: CASSQARASGYGYTF. Here the CDR3 DNA reads TGCGCCAGCAGCCAAGCGAGGGCCAGTGGGTATGGCTACACCTTC.

This rearrangement joins TRBV11-3 to TRBJ2-5; possible D gene TRBD2, 6 bases. CDR3 size: 14 residues. Germline CDR1 is SGHNT and CDR2 is YENEEA. The V end lost 3 bases, the J end lost 5 bases, and 13 bases lay between the germline ends. The CDR3 DNA follows: TGTGCCAGCAGCTTTCGGGGGAAGGGGGAGACCCAGTACTTC. It codes for CASSFRGKGETQYF.

The chain employs TRBV10-1 and TRBJ1-1, with TRBD1 identical over 7 bases. This CDR3 spans 17 amino acids. The germline V gene has CDR1 WNHNN and CDR2 SYGVQD (reference sequence). The V gene end was trimmed by 2 bases and the J gene end by 1 base; junction bases not matched to a gene: 10. The CDR3 protein is CASSETGAELGNTEAFF. CDR3 in DNA: TGCGCCAGCAGTGAGACAGGGGCTGAGTTGGGGAACACTGAAGCTTTCTTT.